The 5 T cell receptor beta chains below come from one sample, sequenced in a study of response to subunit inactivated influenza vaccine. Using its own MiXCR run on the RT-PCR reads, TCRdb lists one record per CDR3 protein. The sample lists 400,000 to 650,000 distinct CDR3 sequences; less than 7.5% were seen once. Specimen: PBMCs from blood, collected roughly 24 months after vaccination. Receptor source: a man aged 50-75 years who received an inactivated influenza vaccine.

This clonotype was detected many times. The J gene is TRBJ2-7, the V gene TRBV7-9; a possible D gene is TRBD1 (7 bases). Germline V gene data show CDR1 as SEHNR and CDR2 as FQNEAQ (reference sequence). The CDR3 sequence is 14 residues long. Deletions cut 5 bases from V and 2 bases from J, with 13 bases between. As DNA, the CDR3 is TGTGCCAGCAGCCGCGGGACAGAGGCCTACGAGCAGTACTTC. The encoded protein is CASSRGTEAYEQYF.

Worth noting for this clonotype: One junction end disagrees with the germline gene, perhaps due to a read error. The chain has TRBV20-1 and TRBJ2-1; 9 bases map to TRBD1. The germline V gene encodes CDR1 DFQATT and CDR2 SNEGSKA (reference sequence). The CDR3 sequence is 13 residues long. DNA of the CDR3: TGCTGTGCTAGAGGGGACAGGGAAAATGAGCAGTTCTTC. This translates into CCARGDRENEQFF.

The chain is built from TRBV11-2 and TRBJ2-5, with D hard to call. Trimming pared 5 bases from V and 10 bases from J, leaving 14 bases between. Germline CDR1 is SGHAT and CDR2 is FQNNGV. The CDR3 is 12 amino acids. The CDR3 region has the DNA TGTGCCAGCAGCATCCTGAAGAGCAGCCAGTACTTC. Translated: CASSILKSSQYF.

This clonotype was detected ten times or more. The DNA for the CDR3 is TGCGCCAGCAGCACGGGACTAGCGAACGCATTATACACAGATACGCAGTATTTT. This codes for CASSTGLANALYTDTQYF. The chain joins TRBV10-2 to TRBJ2-3; 10 positions agree with TRBD2. The CDR3 contains 18 residues. CDR1 WSHSY and CDR2 SAAADI come from the germline V gene. The V gene end was trimmed by 6 bases and the J gene end by 2 bases; junction bases not matched to a gene: 14.

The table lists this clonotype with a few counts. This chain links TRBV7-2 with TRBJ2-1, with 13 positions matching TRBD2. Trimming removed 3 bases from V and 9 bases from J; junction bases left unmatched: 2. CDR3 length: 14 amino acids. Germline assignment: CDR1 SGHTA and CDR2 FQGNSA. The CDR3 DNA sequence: TGTGCCAGCAGCTTCGGACTAGCGGGGGTTGAGCAGTTCTTC. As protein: CASSFGLAGVEQFF.